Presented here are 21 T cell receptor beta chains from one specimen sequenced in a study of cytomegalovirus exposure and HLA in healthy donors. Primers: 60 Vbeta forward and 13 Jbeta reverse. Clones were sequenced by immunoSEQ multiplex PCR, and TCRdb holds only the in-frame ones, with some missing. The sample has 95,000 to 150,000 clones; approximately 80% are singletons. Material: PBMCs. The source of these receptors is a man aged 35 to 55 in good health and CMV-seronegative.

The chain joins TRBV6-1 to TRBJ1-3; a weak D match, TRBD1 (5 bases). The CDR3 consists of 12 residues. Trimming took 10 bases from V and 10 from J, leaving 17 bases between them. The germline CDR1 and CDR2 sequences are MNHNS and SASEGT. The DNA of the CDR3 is TGTGCCATCATGACCACCGGACAAACCATATATTTT. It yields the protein CAIMTTGQTIYF.

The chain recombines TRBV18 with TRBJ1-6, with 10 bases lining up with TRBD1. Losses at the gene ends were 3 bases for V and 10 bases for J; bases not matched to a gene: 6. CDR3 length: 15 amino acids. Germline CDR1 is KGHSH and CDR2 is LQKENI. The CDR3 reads CASSPRGTGESPLHF. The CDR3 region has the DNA TGTGCCAGCTCACCGCGTGGGACAGGGGAGTCACCCCTCCACTTT.

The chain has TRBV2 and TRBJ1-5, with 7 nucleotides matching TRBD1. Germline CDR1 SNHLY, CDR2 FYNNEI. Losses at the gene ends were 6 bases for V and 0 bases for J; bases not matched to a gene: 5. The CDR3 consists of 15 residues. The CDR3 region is CASRDRIFSNQPQHF. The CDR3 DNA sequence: TGTGCCAGCAGGGACAGGATTTTTAGCAATCAGCCCCAGCATTTT.

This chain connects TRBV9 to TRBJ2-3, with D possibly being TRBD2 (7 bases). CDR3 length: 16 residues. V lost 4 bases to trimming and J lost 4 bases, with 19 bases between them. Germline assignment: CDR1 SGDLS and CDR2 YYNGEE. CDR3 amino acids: CASSPRGASRPDTQYF. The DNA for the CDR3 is TGTGCCAGCAGCCCACGGGGGGCGAGCCGCCCAGATACGCAGTATTTT.

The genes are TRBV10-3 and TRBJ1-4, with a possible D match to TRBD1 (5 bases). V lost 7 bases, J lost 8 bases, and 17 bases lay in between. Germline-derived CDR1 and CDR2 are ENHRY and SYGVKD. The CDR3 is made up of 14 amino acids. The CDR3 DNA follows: TGTGCCATCAAATCAGGCGTAGGGGAAGAAAAACTGTTTTTT. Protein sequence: CAIKSGVGEEKLFF.

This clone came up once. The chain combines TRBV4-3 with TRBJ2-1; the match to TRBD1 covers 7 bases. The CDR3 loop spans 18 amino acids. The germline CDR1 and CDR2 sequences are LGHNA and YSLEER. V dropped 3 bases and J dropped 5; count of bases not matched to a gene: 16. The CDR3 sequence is CASSQAHYDRAKNNEQFF. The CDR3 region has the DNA TGCGCCAGCAGCCAGGCCCACTACGACAGGGCGAAGAACAATGAGCAGTTCTTC.

CDR3 bases: TGTGCCAGCAGCCAAGGACTAGCGGACACAGATACGCAGTATTTT. Residues: CASSQGLADTDTQYF. This rearrangement joins TRBV4-2 to TRBJ2-3, with 9 nucleotides matching TRBD2. The CDR3 loop spans 15 amino acids. The trim removed 1 base at V and 2 bases at J, leaving 1 base unmatched. Looked up from germline, CDR1 is LGHNA and CDR2 is YNFKEQ.

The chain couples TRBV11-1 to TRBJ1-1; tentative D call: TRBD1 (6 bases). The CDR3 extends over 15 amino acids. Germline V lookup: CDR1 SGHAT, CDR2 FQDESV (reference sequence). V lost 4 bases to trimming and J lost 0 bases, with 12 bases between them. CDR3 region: CASSSRGIMNTEAFF. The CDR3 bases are TGTGCCAGCAGCTCCAGGGGCATAATGAACACTGAAGCTTTCTTT.

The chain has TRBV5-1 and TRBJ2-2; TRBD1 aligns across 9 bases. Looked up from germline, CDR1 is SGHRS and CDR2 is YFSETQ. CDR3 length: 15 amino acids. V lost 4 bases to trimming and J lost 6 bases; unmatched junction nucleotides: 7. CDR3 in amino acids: CASSKDRGYAGELFF. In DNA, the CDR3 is TGCGCCAGCAGCAAGGACAGGGGTTACGCCGGGGAGCTGTTTTTT.

CDR3 bases: TGTGCCAGCAGCTTGCCTGACATCGAAGCTTTCTTT. Amino acid sequence: CASSLPDIEAFF. The chain couples TRBV5-5 to TRBJ1-1, with unresolved D. The V gene lost 1 base and the J gene lost 8 bases, with 9 bases spanning the gap. The germline V gene encodes CDR1 SGHKS and CDR2 YYEKEE (reference sequence). CDR3 length: 12 residues.

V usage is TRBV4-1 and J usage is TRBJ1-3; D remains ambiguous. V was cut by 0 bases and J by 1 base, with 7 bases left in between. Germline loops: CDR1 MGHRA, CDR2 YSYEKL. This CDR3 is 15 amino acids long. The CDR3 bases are TGCGCCAGCAGCCAAGATTCCAGTTCTGGAAACACCATATATTTT. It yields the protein CASSQDSSSGNTIYF.

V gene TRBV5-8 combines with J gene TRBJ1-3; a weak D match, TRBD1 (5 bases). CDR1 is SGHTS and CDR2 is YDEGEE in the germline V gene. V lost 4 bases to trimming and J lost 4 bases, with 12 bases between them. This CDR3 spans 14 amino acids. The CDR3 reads CASSPRGGGNTIYF. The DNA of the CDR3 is TGTGCCAGCAGCCCTAGGGGAGGCGGAAACACCATATATTTT. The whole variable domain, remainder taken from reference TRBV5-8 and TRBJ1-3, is EAGVTQSPTHLIKTRGQQATLRCSPISGHTSVYWYQQALGLGLQFLLWYDEGEERNRGNFPPRFSGRQFPNYSSELNVNALELEDSALYLCASSPRGGGNTIYFGEGSWLTVV.

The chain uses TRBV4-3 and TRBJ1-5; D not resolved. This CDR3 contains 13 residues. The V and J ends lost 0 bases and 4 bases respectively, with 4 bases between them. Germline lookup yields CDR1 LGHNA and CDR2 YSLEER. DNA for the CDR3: TGCGCCAGCAGCCAAGATGCGAATCAGCCCCAGCATTTT. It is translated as CASSQDANQPQHF.

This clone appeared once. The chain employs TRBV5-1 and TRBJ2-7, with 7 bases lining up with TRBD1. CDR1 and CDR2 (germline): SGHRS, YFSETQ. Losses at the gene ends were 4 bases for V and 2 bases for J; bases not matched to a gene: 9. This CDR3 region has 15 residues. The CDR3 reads CASSAQTGNPYEQYF. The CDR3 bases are TGCGCCAGCAGCGCACAGACAGGGAATCCCTACGAGCAGTACTTC.

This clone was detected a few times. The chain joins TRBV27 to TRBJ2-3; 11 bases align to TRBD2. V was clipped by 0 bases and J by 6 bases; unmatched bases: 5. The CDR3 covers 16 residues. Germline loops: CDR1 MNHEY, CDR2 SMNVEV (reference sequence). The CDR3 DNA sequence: TGTGCCAGCAGTTTATCTTTAGCGGGGGGGCTGGATACGCAGTATTTT. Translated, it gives CASSLSLAGGLDTQYF.

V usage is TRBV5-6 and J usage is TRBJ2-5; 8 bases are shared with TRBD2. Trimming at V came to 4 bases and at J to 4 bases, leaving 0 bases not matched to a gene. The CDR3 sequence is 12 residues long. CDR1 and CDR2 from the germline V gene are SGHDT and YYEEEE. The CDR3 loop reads CASSLAGETQYF. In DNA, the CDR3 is TGTGCCAGCAGCCTAGCGGGAGAGACCCAGTACTTC.

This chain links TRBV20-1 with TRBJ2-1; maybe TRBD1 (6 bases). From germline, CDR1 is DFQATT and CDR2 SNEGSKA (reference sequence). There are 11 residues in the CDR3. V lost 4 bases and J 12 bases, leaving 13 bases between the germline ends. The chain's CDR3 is CSAIRDNGQFF. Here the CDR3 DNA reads TGCAGTGCTATCCGGGACAACGGGCAGTTCTTC.

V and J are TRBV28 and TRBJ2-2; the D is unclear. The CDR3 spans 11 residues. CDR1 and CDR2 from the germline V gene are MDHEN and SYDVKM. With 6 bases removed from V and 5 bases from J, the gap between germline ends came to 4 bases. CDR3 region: CASSRTGELFF. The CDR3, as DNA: TGTGCCAGCAGCCGGACCGGGGAGCTGTTTTTT. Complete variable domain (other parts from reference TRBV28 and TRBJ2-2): DVKVTQSSRYLVKRTGEKVFLECVQDMDHENMFWYRQDPGLGLRLIYFSYDVKMKEKGDIPEGYSVSREKKERFSLILESASTNQTSMYLCASSRTGELFFGEGSRLTVL.

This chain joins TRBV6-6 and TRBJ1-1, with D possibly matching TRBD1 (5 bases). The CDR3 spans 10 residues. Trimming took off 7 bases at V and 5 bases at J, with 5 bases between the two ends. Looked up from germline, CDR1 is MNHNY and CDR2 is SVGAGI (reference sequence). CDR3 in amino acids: CASKGTEAFF. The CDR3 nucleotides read TGTGCCAGCAAGGGGACTGAAGCTTTCTTT.

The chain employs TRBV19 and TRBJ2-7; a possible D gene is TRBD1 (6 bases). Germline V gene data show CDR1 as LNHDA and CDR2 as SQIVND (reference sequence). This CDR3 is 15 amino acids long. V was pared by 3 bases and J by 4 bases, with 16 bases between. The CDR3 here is CASSISPGGRYEQYF. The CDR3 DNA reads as TGTGCCAGTAGTATTAGCCCTGGGGGCCGGTACGAGCAGTACTTC.

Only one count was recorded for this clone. In DNA, the CDR3 is TGTGCCAGCAGCTCCCGACAGAACTACGAGCAGTACTTC. Translating gives CASSSRQNYEQYF. The V call is TRBV7-2, the J call TRBJ2-7; maybe TRBD1 (5 bases). Per germline, CDR1 SGHTA and CDR2 FQGNSA. The CDR3 covers 13 residues. The ends were cut back, 4 bases at V and 3 bases at J, with 10 bases in the middle.